Below are 18 T cell receptor beta chains sequenced from a single sample in a study of T cell responses to AZD1222 COVID-19 vaccine (dated by TCRdb to the early 2020s). The library relied on the immunoSEQ multiplex PCR assay. TCRdb took over this immuneACCESS table, retaining in-frame rearrangements with V and J assigned. Such tables are incomplete; in checked studies, under half of the missing clones stem from an unresolved V gene, and the remainder is unexplained. Across this sample there are 160,000 or so clones, with roughly 90% seen only once. The ten largest account for about 4.3% of the sample. The sample's time point, from its label and the paper: about 28 days (+/-7) after the second vaccine dose. This specimen consisted of peripheral blood, obtained 28 days after the second AZD1222 dose. These receptors came from an adult who received the AZD1222 COVID-19 vaccine.

The V gene is TRBV19, the J gene TRBJ2-6, with TRBD1 identical over 9 bases. V lost 6 bases, J lost 2 bases, and 11 bases stayed unmatched. Germline V gene sequence: CDR1 LNHDA, CDR2 SQIVND (reference sequence). There are 18 residues in the CDR3. The CDR3 sequence: CASSKTGTGTTGANVLTF. CDR3 DNA: TGTGCCAGTAGCAAAACGGGGACAGGGACAACTGGGGCCAACGTCCTGACTTTC.

V and J are TRBV6-2 or TRBV6-3 and TRBJ1-2; no reliable D call. V gave up 6 bases and J gave up 10 bases, with 12 bases separating them. This CDR3 contains 11 residues. The germline V gene has CDR1 MNHEY and CDR2 SVGEGT. In nucleotides, the CDR3 is TGTGCCAGCAGCCAAGGACGGCCCTACACCTTC. As protein: CASSQGRPYTF.

The J gene is TRBJ2-2, the V gene TRBV5-1, with D possibly TRBD1 on 5 matching bases. Germline assignment: CDR1 SGHRS and CDR2 YFSETQ. V gave up 5 bases and J gave up 4 bases, with 15 bases separating them. This CDR3 is 15 amino acids long. The CDR3 DNA is TGCGCCAGCAGGTTCCAGGGTTCGAGCACCGGGGAGCTGTTTTTT. Residues: CASRFQGSSTGELFF.

This clone turned up a few times. This chain links TRBV4-1 with TRBJ2-3; D unresolved. The CDR3 loop spans 14 amino acids. Germline V gives CDR1 MGHRA, CDR2 YSYEKL. Deletions cut 2 bases from V and 3 bases from J, with 9 bases between. The CDR3 here is CASSQSPGTDTQYF. CDR3 coding DNA: TGCGCCAGCAGCCAATCCCCCGGGACAGATACGCAGTATTTT.

This clone has just one count. This chain uses TRBV18 with TRBJ1-1, with D maybe TRBD1 (5 bases). The germline V gene encodes CDR1 KGHSH and CDR2 LQKENI. This CDR3 region has 14 residues. Trimming pared 3 bases from V and 3 bases from J, leaving 11 bases between. This CDR3 is CASSPGGSDTEAFF. DNA of the CDR3: TGTGCCAGCTCACCTGGGGGGAGTGACACTGAAGCTTTCTTT.

This chain joins TRBV6-2 or TRBV6-3 and TRBJ2-7; D is perhaps TRBD2 (6 bases). The CDR3 contains 14 residues. The germline gives CDR1 MNHEY, CDR2 SVGEGT. V lost 2 bases to trimming and J lost 3 bases, with 11 bases between them. CDR3 residues: CASSYGGSYYEQYF. CDR3 coding DNA: TGTGCCAGCAGTTACGGGGGGTCCTACTACGAGCAGTACTTC.

J is TRBJ2-3 and V is TRBV5-4, with D possibly matching TRBD2 (6 bases). The CDR3 sequence is 14 residues long. CDR1 is SGHNT, CDR2 YYREEE, per germline (reference sequence). V was clipped by 4 bases and J by 2 bases, with 11 bases between them. The DNA of the CDR3 is TGTGCCAGCAGCAGGGACTCGTACACAGATACGCAGTATTTT. This sequence encodes CASSRDSYTDTQYF.

The chain combines TRBV5-1 with TRBJ1-1; no firm D call. V lost 3 bases and J 0 bases, leaving 21 bases between the germline ends. The germline gives CDR1 SGHRS, CDR2 YFSETQ. The CDR3 is made up of 18 amino acids. The CDR3 protein is CASSSPRSSPEMNTEAFF. In DNA form, the CDR3 reads TGCGCCAGCAGCTCACCTAGGAGCAGCCCTGAAATGAACACTGAAGCTTTCTTT. Full variable domain (outside the CDR3, taken from reference TRBV5-1 and TRBJ1-1): KAGVTQTPRYLIKTRGQQVTLSCSPISGHRSVSWYQQTPGQGLQFLFEYFSETQRNKGNFPGRFSGRQFSNSRSEMNVSTLELGDSALYLCASSSPRSSPEMNTEAFFGQGTRLTVV.

V is TRBV30 and J is TRBJ2-5; no clear D gene. Trimming cost V 2 bases and J 2 bases, with 9 bases left between them. Looked up from germline, CDR1 is GTSNPN and CDR2 is SVGIG (reference sequence). The CDR3 sequence is 13 residues long. CDR3 sequence (DNA): TGTGCCTGGAGTAAGTTTTCTCAAGAGACCCAGTACTTC. Its translation: CAWSKFSQETQYF.

This chain uses TRBV10-3 with TRBJ2-7, with D maybe TRBD2 (6 bases). V was pared by 10 bases and J by 6 bases, with 16 bases between. Germline lookup yields CDR1 ENHRY and CDR2 SYGVKD. This CDR3 spans 12 amino acids. CDR3 sequence reads: CATRMGDCEQYF. CDR3 nucleotide sequence: TGTGCCACGAGAATGGGGGACTGCGAGCAGTACTTC.

The V and J genes are TRBV6-2 or TRBV6-3 and TRBJ2-1, with a weak D call TRBD2 (5 bases). CDR1 and CDR2 from the germline V gene are MNHEY and SVGEGT. The ends were cut back, 4 bases at V and 0 bases at J, with 13 bases in the middle. The CDR3 covers 16 residues. In DNA, the CDR3 is TGTGCCAGCAGTTCCCGGGGTCAAAGCTCCTACAATGAGCAGTTCTTC. It is translated as CASSSRGQSSYNEQFF.

V and J are TRBV4-3 and TRBJ1-2, with 8 positions matching TRBD1. The length of the CDR3 is 15 residues. The junction had 9 bases not matched to a gene; V was cut back by 5 bases and J by 4 bases. The germline V gene has CDR1 LGHNA and CDR2 YSLEER. CDR3: CASSTSQGAGYGYTF. CDR3 DNA: TGCGCCAGCAGCACGTCCCAGGGGGCAGGCTATGGCTACACCTTC.

This clone was observed once. The chain links TRBV2 to TRBJ1-1, with D unresolved. The CDR3 covers 13 residues. V was clipped by 2 bases and J by 7 bases, with 11 bases between them. Germline loops: CDR1 SNHLY, CDR2 FYNNEI. The CDR3 region has the DNA TGTGCCAGCAGTGAATTAAGGCAGGTTGAAGCTTTCTTT. Protein sequence: CASSELRQVEAFF.

The V call is TRBV20-1, the J call TRBJ1-1; 7 bases line up with TRBD1. Losses at the gene ends were 6 bases for V and 4 bases for J; bases not matched to a gene: 2. Germline lookup yields CDR1 DFQATT and CDR2 SNEGSKA (reference sequence). The CDR3 consists of 11 residues. CDR3 amino acids: CSARTGTEAFF. In nucleotides, the CDR3 is TGCAGTGCCAGGACAGGCACTGAAGCTTTCTTT.

This clone occurred once. The chain has TRBV13 and TRBJ2-5; D is uncertain. Germline V gene lookup returns CDR1 PRHDT and CDR2 FYEKMQ (reference sequence). CDR3 length: 12 amino acids. Between the trimmed V and J ends, which lost 5 bases and 10 bases, there was a span of 14 bases. CDR3 protein: CASSPGGLGQYF. The DNA of the CDR3 is TGTGCCAGCAGCCCCGGCGGTCTGGGCCAGTACTTC.

The chain combines TRBV4-3 with TRBJ1-5; D call uncertain. This CDR3 is 16 amino acids long. The V end was cut by 0 bases, the J end by 3 bases, with 12 bases between. The V gene's germline CDR1 is LGHNA and CDR2 YSLEER. The CDR3 DNA reads TGCGCCAGCAGCCAAGAATTTAACAGCCACAATCAGCCCCAGCATTTT. Protein: CASSQEFNSHNQPQHF.

This clone was picked up one time. J is TRBJ2-7 and V is TRBV11-2; 7 nucleotides line up with TRBD2. The CDR3 is made up of 15 amino acids. From germline, CDR1 is SGHAT and CDR2 FQNNGV. Unmatched junction bases numbered 6, after V lost 4 bases and J lost 0 bases. CDR3 sequence reads: CASSSIAGRSYEQYF. In nucleotides, the CDR3 is TGTGCCAGCAGCTCCATAGCGGGCCGCTCCTACGAGCAGTACTTC.

The gene calls are TRBV4-2 and TRBJ1-6, with D perhaps TRBD1 (6 bases). The germline V gene has CDR1 LGHNA and CDR2 YNFKEQ. This CDR3 comprises 15 residues. V lost 4 bases, J lost 7 bases, and 14 bases lay in between. This chain's CDR3 is CASSPNQGLNSPLHF. CDR3 nucleotides: TGTGCCAGCAGCCCCAACCAGGGGTTGAATTCACCCCTCCACTTT.